Following are 19 T cell receptor beta chains from one sample sequenced in a study of PD-L1 blockade in urothelial cancer. TCRdb's table, derived via immunoSEQ multiplex PCR, lists solely in-frame clones and lacks some. The sample contains about 41,000 clones, roughly 84% of which appear only once. Time point of the sample: peripheral blood 6 weeks after treatment start. The specimen comprised PBMCs, sampled around atezolizumab (anti-PD-L1) treatment. These receptors came from a man between 65 and 79 years old with urothelial cancer.

This chain links TRBV18 with TRBJ1-4, with D hard to call. This CDR3 has 17 residues. Germline assignment: CDR1 KGHSH and CDR2 LQKENI. V gave up 0 bases and J gave up 4 bases, with 15 bases separating them. CDR3 sequence reads: CASSPPSSQVSNEKLFF. CDR3 nucleotide sequence: TGTGCCAGCTCACCACCGAGTTCCCAGGTCAGTAATGAAAAACTGTTTTTT. Based on the CDR3 plus reference TRBV18 and TRBJ1-4, the full variable domain is NAGVMQNPRHLVRRRGQEARLRCSPMKGHSHVYWYRQLPEEGLKFMVYLQKENIIDESGMPKERFSAEFPKEGPSILRIQQVVRGDSAAYFCASSPPSSQVSNEKLFFGSGTQLSVL.

The gene calls are TRBV15 and TRBJ1-2; D might be TRBD1 (5 bases). V lost 3 bases and J 8 bases, leaving 22 bases between the germline ends. CDR1 and CDR2 (germline): LNHNV, YYDKDF (reference sequence). The CDR3 has 16 amino acids. The CDR3 spells CATSRLGADTLRGYTF. CDR3 in DNA: TGTGCCACCAGCAGGCTAGGGGCCGACACTCTGCGCGGCTACACCTTC. The full variable domain, its missing parts supplied by reference TRBV15 and TRBJ1-2, is DAMVIQNPRYQVTQFGKPVTLSCSQTLNHNVMYWYQQKSSQAPKLLFHYYDKDFNNEADTPDNFQSRRPNTSFCFLDIRSPGLGDTAMYLCATSRLGADTLRGYTFGSGTRLTVV.

This rearrangement joins TRBV10-2 to TRBJ2-7; D possibly corresponds to TRBD2 (6 bases). Germline V gene data show CDR1 as WSHSY and CDR2 as SAAADI. The V and J ends lost 3 bases and 6 bases respectively, with 12 bases between them. This CDR3 comprises 13 residues. The CDR3 region is CASSDPQGGEQYF. The CDR3 nucleotides are TGCGCCAGCAGTGATCCCCAGGGAGGCGAGCAGTACTTC.

This clone has more than one count but fewer than ten. The rearrangement uses TRBV9 and TRBJ1-1; unclear D gene. There are 15 residues in the CDR3. Germline assignment: CDR1 SGDLS and CDR2 YYNGEE. Between the trimmed V and J ends, which lost 1 base and 2 bases, there was a span of 12 bases. CDR3 coding DNA: TGTGCCAGCAGCGTATTGGAGGGCAGTAACACTGAAGCTTTCTTT. Its protein product is CASSVLEGSNTEAFF.

This clone was recorded once. The genes are TRBV20-1 and TRBJ2-5, with D possibly matching TRBD2 (5 bases). Germline V gene sequence: CDR1 DFQATT, CDR2 SNEGSKA (reference sequence). V lost 4 bases and J 5 bases, leaving 8 bases between the germline ends. The CDR3 length is 11 residues. DNA for the CDR3: TGCAGTGCTACTAGCCAGGAGACCCAGTACTTC. The encoded protein is CSATSQETQYF.

This sequence joins TRBV7-6 and TRBJ2-1; 9 bases are a match to TRBD1. This CDR3 region has 15 residues. Germline values: CDR1 SGHVS, CDR2 FNYEAQ. V trimming: 3 bases; J trimming: 2 bases; junction bases outside the gene matches: 2. DNA of the CDR3: TGTGCCAGCAGCTTTGGACAGGGGCCCTACAATGAGCAGTTCTTC. This encodes CASSFGQGPYNEQFF.

The chain links TRBV19 to TRBJ2-7; D not resolved. V was clipped by 2 bases and J by 0 bases, with 8 bases between them. The CDR3 totals 14 residues. Per the germline V gene, CDR1 is LNHDA and CDR2 is SQIVND (reference sequence). CDR3 loop: CASSIKLDSYEQYF. The CDR3, as DNA: TGTGCCAGTAGTATAAAACTCGACTCCTACGAGCAGTACTTC.

This chain joins TRBV6-5 and TRBJ2-2; 7 bases map to TRBD2. Trimming cost V 5 bases and J 5 bases; bases outside gene matches: 8. The CDR3 totals 15 residues. The germline CDR1 and CDR2 sequences are MNHEY and SVGAGI. Here the CDR3 DNA reads TGTGCCAGCAGTCCGGGACTACCGGAGACCGGGGAGCTGTTTTTT. Residues: CASSPGLPETGELFF.

The chain combines TRBV18 with TRBJ2-3, with D possibly TRBD2 on 5 matching bases. This CDR3 region has 14 residues. Trimming took 0 bases from V and 5 from J, leaving 9 bases between them. CDR1 is KGHSH and CDR2 is LQKENI in the germline V gene. The chain's CDR3 is CASSPPETKDTQYF. In DNA form, the CDR3 reads TGTGCCAGCTCACCACCGGAGACTAAAGATACGCAGTATTTT.

This rearrangement joins TRBV2 to TRBJ2-7; 14 nucleotides line up with TRBD2. The CDR3 is 15 amino acids. Germline V gene data show CDR1 as SNHLY and CDR2 as FYNNEI. V trimming: 6 bases; J trimming: 4 bases; junction bases outside the gene matches: 5. The CDR3 sequence: CASSGTSGSSYEQYF. The CDR3 DNA reads as TGTGCCAGCAGCGGGACTAGCGGGAGTAGTTACGAGCAGTACTTC.

This clone turned up a few times. The chain carries TRBV11-3 and TRBJ2-1; TRBD1 matches at 8 bases. The CDR3 has 17 amino acids. Germline CDR1 reads SGHNT; CDR2 reads YENEEA. The trim removed 5 bases at V and 5 bases at J, leaving 14 bases unmatched. This CDR3 is CASSHRVLGTGNNEQFF. As DNA, the CDR3 is TGTGCCAGCAGCCATAGGGTGTTGGGGACAGGTAACAATGAGCAGTTCTTC.

The chain joins TRBV28 to TRBJ2-1, with D possibly being TRBD1 (6 bases). V was pared by 5 bases and J by 15 bases, with 23 bases between. The CDR3 covers 14 residues. CDR1 MDHEN and CDR2 SYDVKM come from the germline V gene. CDR3 nucleotide sequence: TGTGCCAGCAGTCTACCTAACAGGGCCCCAGCCCCGTTCTTC. Its protein is CASSLPNRAPAPFF.

The chain is built from TRBV9 and TRBJ2-7; a weak D match, TRBD1 (5 bases). Trimming took 0 bases from V and 5 from J, leaving 12 bases between them. Per germline, CDR1 SGDLS and CDR2 YYNGEE. The CDR3 consists of 14 residues. CDR3 nucleotides: TGTGCCAGCAGCGTAGACCAGGGTGTCCACGAGCAGTACTTC. Residues: CASSVDQGVHEQYF.

Only one count was recorded for this clone. This rearrangement joins TRBV6-5 to TRBJ2-2, with 7 positions matching TRBD1. The CDR3 has 14 residues. Trimming removed 2 bases from V and 6 bases from J; junction bases left unmatched: 3. CDR1 is MNHEY, CDR2 SVGAGI, per germline. CDR3 region: CASSYQGQPGELFF. The CDR3, as DNA: TGTGCCAGCAGTTACCAGGGACAGCCCGGGGAGCTGTTTTTT.

This chain links TRBV29-1 with TRBJ2-3; a weak D match, TRBD2 (6 bases). V lost 6 bases and J 0 bases, leaving 19 bases between the germline ends. The germline gives CDR1 SQVTM, CDR2 ANQGSEA. The CDR3 is 16 amino acids. In nucleotides, the CDR3 is TGCAGCGTCCCCCGGGGCCTAGCGCCTAGCACAGATACGCAGTATTTT. Translated, it gives CSVPRGLAPSTDTQYF.

V is TRBV20-1 and J is TRBJ1-1; no clear D. CDR1 and CDR2 from the germline V gene are DFQATT and SNEGSKA (reference sequence). Trimming removed 4 bases from V and 1 base from J, with 4 bases in between. The CDR3 loop spans 11 amino acids. The CDR3 here is CSATGNTEAFF. CDR3 bases: TGCAGTGCTACAGGGAACACTGAAGCTTTCTTT.

This chain connects TRBV18 to TRBJ2-1; D is unresolved. V was trimmed by 6 bases and J by 0 bases, leaving 12 bases between them. This CDR3 has 15 amino acids. The germline gives CDR1 KGHSH, CDR2 LQKENI. The CDR3 nucleotides read TGTGCCAGCTCTCGTACTGAGAGCTCCTACAATGAGCAGTTCTTC. Protein product: CASSRTESSYNEQFF.

CDR3 DNA sequence: TGTGCCAGCAGTGGGGACAGGGTGAGGACCATATATTTT. This encodes CASSGDRVRTIYF. The gene calls are TRBV2 and TRBJ1-3; 9 bases match TRBD1. CDR3 length: 13 residues. The germline gives CDR1 SNHLY, CDR2 FYNNEI. After removal of 4 bases from V and 10 bases from J, the junction contained 5 bases not matched to a gene.

V usage is TRBV7-2 and J usage is TRBJ2-5, with a tentative D call TRBD2 (7 bases). Per germline, CDR1 SGHTA and CDR2 FQGNSA. This CDR3 is built from 15 residues. With 3 bases removed from V and 2 bases from J, the gap between germline ends came to 13 bases. For the CDR3, the DNA is TGTGCCAGCAGCTTGGGCAGGGGAGGGCAAGAGACCCAGTACTTC. Its protein is CASSLGRGGQETQYF.